The T cell receptor beta chain described here comes from a study of T cells expressing NK-cell markers. Study information: Repertoires of TCR beta were obtained from T cells sorted as CD3+CD56+NKG2C+, CD3+CD56+NKG2C- and CD3+CD56-NKG2C+.

The authors generated TCR beta cDNA through 5'RACE template switching with UMIs. TCRdb reprocessed the 5' RACE reads and keeps a single row for each CDR3 protein, giving no DNA. The sample table includes 350,000 to 500,000 distinct CDR3 sequences. Germline V lookup: CDR1 KGHDR, CDR2 SFDVKD. The CDR3 contains 17 residues. Sequencing input: blood T cells: a sorted CD56 or NKG2C T cell subset, CD4+ or CD8+ T cells, or bulk PBMC T cells (not recorded which). This chain uses TRBV24-1 with TRBJ2-5; TCRdb's D gene call, TRBD1, goes unchecked for lack of DNA. The receptor was derived from a woman aged 18 to 75 in good health. The CDR3 loop reads CATSDSHTGTPRETQYF.